Listed below are T cell receptor beta chains from one sample, sequenced in a study of T-cell reconstitution after alpha-beta-depleted transplantation in children. MiXCR, run by TCRdb on the PCR reads, gives a single entry per CDR3 protein. The sample contains 450,000 to 550,000 distinct CDR3 sequences, 11% of which appear only once. The specimen was PBMCs, mostly from graft donor cells, collected 180 days after TCRalphabeta/CD19-depleted stem cell transplant. All receptors come from a female patient aged 2-15 years who had a stem cell transplant for aplastic anemia, so the T cells may come from the graft donor. CDR3s include the opening cysteine and the closing phenylalanine or tryptophan. The D gene is left open where the match is weak. Some rows have no size entry. The others give once, few or many, or a class for an expanded clone.

j_call clone_size d_call v_call cdr3_aa cdr3_nt
TRBJ2-7 few NA TRBV27 CASRPTWSNYEQYF TGTGCCAGCAGACCAACGTGGAGTAACTACGAGCAGTACTTC
TRBJ2-2 NA NA TRBV11-2 CASRKLGNTGELFF TGTGCCAGCAGGAAACTAGGGAACACCGGGGAGCTGTTTTTT
TRBJ1-1 NA NA TRBV7-2 CASRIGVGNTEAFF TGTGCCAGCAGGATAGGGGTTGGGAACACTGAAGCTTTCTTT
TRBJ2-3 many TRBD1 TRBV9 CASSVRDRSTDTQYF TGTGCCAGCAGCGTCCGGGACAGGAGCACAGATACGCAGTATTTT
TRBJ2-7 NA TRBD1 TRBV15 CATSRDLGQGNEQYF TGTGCCACCAGCAGAGATCTGGGACAGGGTAACGAGCAGTACTTC
TRBJ1-2 few NA TRBV13 CASSSGGRYGYTF TGTGCCAGCAGCTCAGGAGGGAGATATGGCTACACCTTC
TRBJ1-5 few NA TRBV30 CAWSGQVGQPQHF TGTGCCTGGAGTGGCCAAGTGGGTCAGCCCCAGCATTTT
TRBJ2-1 few TRBD1 TRBV4-3 CASSLAATGGAYNEQFF TGCGCCAGCAGCCTTGCGGCCACAGGGGGCGCCTACAATGAGCAGTTCTTC
TRBJ2-7 NA NA TRBV10-3 CAIRSGPLSYEQYF TGTGCCATCCGTAGCGGCCCTCTCTCCTACGAGCAGTACTTC
TRBJ2-2 few TRBD2 TRBV28 CASTPPGLAQNTGELFF TGTGCCAGCACCCCACCGGGACTAGCCCAAAACACCGGGGAGCTGTTTTTT
TRBJ1-3 NA NA TRBV27 CASRPIDRNTIYF TGTGCCAGCAGACCCATTGATAGGAACACCATATATTTT
TRBJ2-1 few NA TRBV20-1 CSATGRRDPRGGNNEQFF TGCAGTGCAACAGGTCGAAGGGACCCCAGAGGAGGGAACAATGAGCAGTTCTTC
TRBJ2-3 few NA TRBV24-1 CATSQGIASDTQYF TGTGCCACCAGTCAGGGGATAGCCTCAGATACGCAGTATTTT
TRBJ1-2 many NA TRBV29-1 CSVGKGGPAANYGYTF TGCAGCGTCGGAAAGGGGGGACCAGCAGCTAACTATGGCTACACCTTC
TRBJ2-7 few TRBD2 TRBV11-2 CASSPGLGAGGSYEQYF TGTGCCAGCAGCCCGGGGCTGGGGGCGGGAGGGTCCTACGAGCAGTACTTC
TRBJ2-7 NA NA TRBV10-3 CAISEHLILYTGTYEQYF TGTGCCATCAGTGAGCACCTAATACTATATACAGGAACCTACGAGCAGTACTTC
TRBJ2-4 many TRBD2 TRBV20-1 CSAGGLLTKNIQYF TGCAGTGCCGGGGGGTTACTGACCAAAAACATTCAGTACTTC
TRBJ2-2 NA NA TRBV29-1 CSGRQGGYTGELFF TGCAGCGGGCGACAGGGAGGGTACACCGGGGAGCTGTTTTTT
TRBJ2-1 few NA TRBV7-2 CASSLSRAGNQFF TGTGCCAGCAGCCTCAGCCGGGCAGGGAATCAGTTCTTC
TRBJ2-2 many TRBD2 TRBV4-3 CASSQASGRNTGELFF TGCGCCAGCAGCCAAGCAAGCGGGAGGAACACCGGGGAGCTGTTTTTT
TRBJ2-1 many NA TRBV2 CASSDGSSYNEQFF TGTGCCAGCAGTGATGGCAGTTCCTACAATGAGCAGTTCTTC
TRBJ2-3 few NA TRBV6-1 CASRGSRVWSADTQYF TGTGCCAGCAGAGGGTCCAGGGTCTGGTCGGCCGATACGCAGTATTTT
TRBJ2-5 NA NA TRBV20-1 CSARLSGETQYF TGCAGTGCTAGGTTGAGCGGCGAGACCCAGTACTTC
TRBJ2-6 few NA TRBV11-1 CASIPDGFLLSGANVLTF TGTGCCAGCATCCCGGACGGTTTCTTACTCTCTGGGGCCAACGTCCTGACTTTC
TRBJ2-1 few TRBD1 TRBV7-2 CASTRQGFEQFF TGTGCCAGCACCAGACAGGGCTTTGAGCAGTTCTTC
TRBJ1-5 few NA TRBV5-5 CASSLFIQGPENNQPQHF TGTGCCAGCAGCTTGTTTATACAGGGCCCAGAGAACAATCAGCCCCAGCATTTT
TRBJ2-2 few TRBD2 TRBV27 CATSSGRVNTGELFF TGTGCCACCTCTAGCGGGAGGGTGAACACCGGGGAGCTGTTTTTT
TRBJ2-1 NA TRBD1 TRBV6-5 CASSYTGGSTYNEQFF TGCGCCAGCAGTTACACAGGGGGCTCCACCTACAATGAGCAGTTCTTC
TRBJ2-5 many NA TRBV10-3 CAIRAGDGTQYF TGTGCCATCAGAGCAGGGGATGGGACCCAGTACTTC
TRBJ2-3 few NA TRBV9 CASSPRPSGSTDTQYF TGTGCCAGCAGCCCCCGCCCAAGCGGGAGCACAGATACGCAGTATTTT
TRBJ1-1 few TRBD1 TRBV5-1 CASSLGDRYSTEAFF TGCGCCAGCAGCTTGGGGGACAGGTATTCCACTGAAGCTTTCTTT
TRBJ2-4 NA NA TRBV20-1 CSATASQGPALVNIQYF TGCAGTGCTACCGCCTCCCAGGGACCAGCCTTAGTAAACATTCAGTACTTC
TRBJ1-2 NA NA TRBV21-1 CASSRIGTGLNYGYTF TGTGCCAGCAGCAGGATTGGGACAGGTCTTAACTATGGCTACACCTTC
TRBJ1-4 few TRBD1 TRBV6-1 CASRPRGQGSEKLFF TGTGCCAGCAGGCCCAGGGGACAGGGGAGCGAAAAACTGTTTTTT
TRBJ2-3 NA TRBD2 TRBV20-1 CSAVLAGGDTQYF TGCAGTGCCGTACTAGCGGGCGGGGATACGCAGTATTTT
TRBJ1-1 many NA TRBV5-1 CASSFRQDYTEAFF TGCGCCAGCAGCTTCCGCCAGGACTACACTGAAGCTTTCTTT
TRBJ1-2 few NA TRBV7-2 CASSFIAGPYGYTF TGTGCCAGCAGCTTTATTGCAGGGCCCTATGGCTACACCTTC
TRBJ1-4 few NA TRBV20-1 CSAREGGGEKLFF TGCAGTGCTAGAGAGGGGGGAGGTGAAAAACTGTTTTTT
TRBJ2-3 few NA TRBV29-1 CSVSSAFTDTQYF TGCAGCGTTTCTAGCGCGTTCACAGATACGCAGTATTTT
TRBJ2-3 many NA TRBV5-1 CASSLELPSTDTQYF TGCGCCAGCAGCTTGGAACTCCCCAGCACAGATACGCAGTATTTT
TRBJ2-1 few NA TRBV6-2/TRBV6-3 CASSWTLRNEQFF TGTGCCAGCAGTTGGACTCTGAGGAACGAGCAGTTCTTC
TRBJ1-2 NA NA TRBV3-1 CASSQGSGAGGYTF TGTGCCAGCAGCCAAGGGTCAGGGGCAGGTGGCTACACCTTC
TRBJ1-2 few NA TRBV29-1 CSVDNKIYGYTF TGCAGCGTTGACAACAAGATCTATGGCTACACCTTC
TRBJ1-1 few NA TRBV7-8 CASSPQQARNTEAFF TGTGCCAGCAGCCCCCAACAGGCCAGGAACACTGAAGCTTTCTTT
TRBJ2-2 many TRBD2 TRBV7-9 CASSLGGLASGELFF TGTGCCAGCAGCTTAGGAGGACTAGCGTCGGGGGAGCTGTTTTTT
TRBJ2-1 few NA TRBV6-2/TRBV6-3 CASKRAGRDNEQFF TGTGCCAGCAAAAGGGCAGGGCGAGACAATGAGCAGTTCTTC
TRBJ2-3 NA NA TRBV19 CATQRGGGTDSQYF TGTGCCACCCAGCGAGGGGGGGGCACAGATTCGCAGTATTTT
TRBJ2-2 NA NA TRBV24-1 CATSDFSKGGELFF TGTGCCACCAGTGATTTCAGCAAAGGCGGGGAGCTGTTTTTT
TRBJ2-7 few NA TRBV6-1 CASSRPTHYEQYF TGTGCCAGCAGCAGGCCGACACACTACGAGCAGTACTTC
TRBJ1-5 NA NA TRBV7-2 CASSHMREGQPQHF TGTGCCAGCAGCCACATGAGGGAAGGTCAGCCCCAGCATTTT
TRBJ2-1 few NA TRBV7-2 CATGGRLLNEQFF TGTGCCACTGGGGGGCGACTTCTCAATGAGCAGTTCTTC
TRBJ2-5 NA NA TRBV11-2 CASSLARQGGGETQYF TGTGCCAGCAGCTTAGCACGGCAGGGTGGGGGAGAGACCCAGTACTTC
TRBJ1-4 NA NA TRBV20-1 CSARDREPTNEKLFF TGCAGTGCTAGAGACAGGGAACCTACTAATGAAAAACTGTTTTTT
TRBJ2-3 few TRBD1 TRBV7-3 CASKGAGTDTQYF TGTGCCAGTAAGGGGGCTGGCACAGATACGCAGTATTTT
TRBJ1-1 few TRBD1 TRBV12-3/TRBV12-4 CASKTGGPRNTEAFF TGTGCCAGCAAAACAGGGGGCCCAAGGAACACTGAAGCTTTCTTT
TRBJ2-3 few NA TRBV4-3 CASSQDFRLTDTQYF TGCGCCAGCAGCCAAGATTTCCGGCTCACAGATACGCAGTATTTT
TRBJ2-3 many NA TRBV28 CASSFSVPGTDTQYF TGTGCCAGCAGTTTTAGCGTGCCGGGCACAGATACGCAGTATTTT
TRBJ1-1 few NA TRBV7-2 CASPGPTNTEAFF TGTGCCAGCCCGGGACCGACCAACACTGAAGCTTTCTTT
TRBJ2-3 few TRBD2 TRBV27 CASNNREGTSTDTQYF TGTGCCAGCAACAATCGGGAGGGGACTAGCACAGATACGCAGTATTTT